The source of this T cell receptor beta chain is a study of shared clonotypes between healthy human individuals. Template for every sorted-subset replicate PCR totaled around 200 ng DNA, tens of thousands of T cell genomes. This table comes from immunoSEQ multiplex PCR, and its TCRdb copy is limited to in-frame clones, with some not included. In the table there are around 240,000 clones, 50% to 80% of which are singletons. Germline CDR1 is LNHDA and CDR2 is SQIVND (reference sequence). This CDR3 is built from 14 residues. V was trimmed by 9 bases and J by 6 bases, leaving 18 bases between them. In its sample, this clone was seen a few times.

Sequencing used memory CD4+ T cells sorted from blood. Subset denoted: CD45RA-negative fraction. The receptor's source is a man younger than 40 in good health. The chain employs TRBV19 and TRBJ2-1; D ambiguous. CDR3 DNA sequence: TGTGCCAGCAACCGGTGGGCAGATTCCAATGAGCAGTTCTTC. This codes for CASNRWADSNEQFF.